This entry concerns a single T cell receptor (beta chain). Its antigen is currently unknown. The template was RNA from unsorted bulk tissue. Donors were chemotherapy-naive, newly diagnosed lung cancer surgical patients in China, August–late 2014. The data belong to a study of tumor and adjacent non-tumor tissue in lung cancer. Turning to the study itself: There were roughly 11 adenocarcinoma, a couple of squamous cell carcinoma and 1 small cell lung cancer cases. General study results and limits: Compared with tumor, normal lung showed significantly lower TCR diversity.

A modified ARM-PCR protocol with three rounds of nested PCR amplified TCRbeta. TCRdb fed the multiplex PCR reads into MiXCR, producing one record per CDR3 protein. The table includes 100,000 to 150,000 distinct CDR3 sequences, 55% to 75% detected once. The origin of this receptor is a man aged 25 to 45 with non-small cell lung cancer. The specimen sequenced was lung tumor tissue.

The CDR3 protein is CSVTRSGTGIATDTQYF. As DNA, the CDR3 is TGCAGCGTGACCCGCTCCGGGACAGGGATCGCAACAGATACGCAGTATTTT. The chain uses TRBV29-1 and TRBJ2-3, with 9 bases matching TRBD1. The V segment lost 6 bases and the J segment 3 bases; nucleotides outside the gene matches: 16. This CDR3 is built from 17 residues. The germline gives CDR1 SQVTM, CDR2 ANQGSEA.